This entry features one T cell receptor (beta chain) sequence. Its antigen specificity is not known. Within one base of it there is no much larger clone, and no base qualities were kept. The sample belongs to a study of T cell clones after liver transplantation (dated by TCRdb to the late 2010s). With regard to the full study: The samples were obtained from ITN030ST, a randomized trial that attempted immunosuppression withdrawal within 2 years after liver transplantation. No induction therapy was given to the subjects, and standard immunosuppression was administered until randomization at 12-24 months post-transplant. Three of the eight recipients were HCV-positive; the others were transplanted for non-autoimmune, non-viral indications. Tolerance meant complete immunosuppression withdrawal for at least one year without liver enzymes rising beyond twice the upper limit of normal. A cohort of 8 liver transplant recipients was studied, of whom 3 were classified as tolerant and 5 as non-tolerant. As an antigen-independent comparator for the donor-reactive sequences, third party-reactive TCRbeta sequences from pre-transplant MLRs were identified as well. After a pre-transplant mixed lymphocyte reaction, TCRbeta sequencing was used to pinpoint donor-reactive T cell clones, which were subsequently tracked in post-transplant blood. Blood samples were collected pre-transplant, pre-randomization before withdrawal, and post-randomization after either complete withdrawal or failed withdrawal.

Study-wide conclusions, independent of this receptor: Because of small, heterogeneous patient numbers and non-standardized post-transplant time points, the conclusions were only preliminary. Low numbers of available donor cells limited the measurable donor-reactive repertoire in a couple of subjects. The decline in donor-reactive sequences exceeded the decline in third party-reactive sequences, suggesting partial antigen-specific deletion that was unrelated to withdrawal success. Circulating donor-reactive CD4 TCRbeta sequences fell significantly post-transplant in 5 of 8 subjects, irrespective of tolerance or HCV status. When repertoire turnover was taken into account, detection of donor-reactive sequences was significantly reduced in 7 of 8 subjects for CD4 and in 8 of 8 subjects for CD8. Because allograft tissue specimens were not available, migration of donor-reactive T cells into the graft, rather than deletion, may have occurred.

The germline V gene supplies CDR1 SGHDT and CDR2 YYEEEE. V is pared back by 5 bases and J by 8 bases, with 22 bases lying between the germline termini. From cysteine to phenylalanine, the CDR3 is 15 amino acids long. Left in the record is the CDR3 DNA by itself, 45 bases read in frame from the first base. Thawed unstimulated PBMCs were stained for CD3, CD4 and CD8 and FACS-sorted into CD3+CD4+ and CD3+CD8+ populations. All 8 studied subjects were randomized to immunosuppression withdrawal. Genomic DNA was isolated with the Qiagen DNeasy Blood and Tissue Kit. Frozen genomic DNA underwent high-throughput TCRbeta CDR3 sequencing by immunoSEQ, including PCR amplification, mapping, bias correction and internal controls. As for the authors' bioinformatics: Only productive rearrangements were retained, with each unique TCRbeta sequence defined by its CDR3 nucleotide sequence together with its V and J gene. For classification of a sequence as donor-reactive, at least 5-fold expansion in CFSE-low cells relative to unstimulated pre-transplant cells and a frequency of at least 0.01% were required. Minimum frequency thresholds were set for each subject on the basis of the unstimulated sample with the lowest template count, so that a detection power of at least 90% was ensured. Jensen-Shannon divergence between the top 1000 TCRbeta sequences after and before transplant was used to measure repertoire turnover. Two-sided Fisher's exact tests were used to test for changes in the detection of donor-reactive sequences. The table comes from immuneACCESS by way of TCRdb, which keeps in-frame sequences with V and J called. Part of the clones is missing from these tables; in studies checked, under half for an unresolved V gene and the rest for unknown reasons. The DNA was the basis for D and trimming; V, J and clone size are from that table. Present in this sample are roughly 100,000 clones, around 80% of which were seen just once. Clones ranked in the top ten supply approximately 2.8% of the sample.

The receptor's source is a human patient who received a liver transplant. Donor T cells from the graft may be present among the T cells after a transplant. This chain joins TRBV5-6 to TRBJ1-2; the D region possibly corresponds to TRBD1 (5 bases align). The specimen comprised CD4+ T cells from blood, sampled 47 months after liver transplant. The CDR3 corresponds to CASSYPGRPGSGYTF. The DNA is TGTGCCAGCAGTTATCCGGGACGCCCTGGTTCCGGCTACACCTTC.